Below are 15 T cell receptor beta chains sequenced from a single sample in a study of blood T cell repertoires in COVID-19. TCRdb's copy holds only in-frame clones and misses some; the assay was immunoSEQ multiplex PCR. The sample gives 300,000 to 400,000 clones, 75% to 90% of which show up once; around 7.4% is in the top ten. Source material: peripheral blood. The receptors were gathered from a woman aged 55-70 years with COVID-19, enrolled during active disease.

The CDR3 loop is CSASAGLVREFF. CDR3 DNA: TGCAGTGCTAGTGCTGGTCTAGTTCGCGAATTCTTC. The chain couples TRBV20-1 to TRBJ2-1; D call uncertain. Germline CDR1 is DFQATT and CDR2 is SNEGSKA (reference sequence). The CDR3 loop spans 12 amino acids. The V and J ends lost 3 bases and 16 bases respectively, with 19 bases between them.

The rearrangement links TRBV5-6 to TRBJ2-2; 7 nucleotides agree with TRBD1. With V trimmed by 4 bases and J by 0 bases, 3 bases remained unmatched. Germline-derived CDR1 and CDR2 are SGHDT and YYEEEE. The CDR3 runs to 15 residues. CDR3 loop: CASSVTGPNTGELFF. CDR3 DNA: TGTGCCAGCAGCGTGACAGGGCCGAACACCGGGGAGCTGTTTTTT.

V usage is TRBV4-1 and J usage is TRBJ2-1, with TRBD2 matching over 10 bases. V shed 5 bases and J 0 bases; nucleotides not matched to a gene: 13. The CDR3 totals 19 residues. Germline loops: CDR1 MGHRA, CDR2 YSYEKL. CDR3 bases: TGCGCCAGCAGCTTACGACTGGGAGCGGGGGGGTTCTCCTACAATGAGCAGTTCTTC. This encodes CASSLRLGAGGFSYNEQFF.

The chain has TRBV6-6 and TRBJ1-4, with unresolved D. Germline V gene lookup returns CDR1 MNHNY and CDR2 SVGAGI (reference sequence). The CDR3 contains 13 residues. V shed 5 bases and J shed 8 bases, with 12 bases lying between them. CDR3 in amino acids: CASSRQLREKLFF. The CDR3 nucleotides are TGTGCCAGCAGTAGACAATTACGGGAAAAACTGTTTTTT.

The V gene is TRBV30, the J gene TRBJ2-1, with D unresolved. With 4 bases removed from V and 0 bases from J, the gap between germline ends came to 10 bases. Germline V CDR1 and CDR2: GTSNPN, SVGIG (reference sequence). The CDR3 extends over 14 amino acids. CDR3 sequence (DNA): TGTGCCTGGAAAAGGTGGAGCTCCTACAATGAGCAGTTCTTC. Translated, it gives CAWKRWSSYNEQFF.

In nucleotides, the CDR3 is TGTGCCAGCAGCTGGGGACAGGGGGGAGAGACCCAGTACTTC. Its protein is CASSWGQGGETQYF. The chain links TRBV5-5 to TRBJ2-5; 11 bases are a match to TRBD1. With 3 bases clipped from V and 4 bases from J, the junction kept 2 bases outside the gene matches. This CDR3 is 14 amino acids long. Germline CDR1 is SGHKS and CDR2 is YYEKEE (reference sequence).

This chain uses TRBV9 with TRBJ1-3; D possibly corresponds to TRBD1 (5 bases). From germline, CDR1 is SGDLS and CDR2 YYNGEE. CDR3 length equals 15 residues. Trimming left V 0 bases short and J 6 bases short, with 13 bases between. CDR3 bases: TGTGCCAGCAGCGTAGAGCAGGGTTTTGCAAACACCATATATTTT. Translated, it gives CASSVEQGFANTIYF.

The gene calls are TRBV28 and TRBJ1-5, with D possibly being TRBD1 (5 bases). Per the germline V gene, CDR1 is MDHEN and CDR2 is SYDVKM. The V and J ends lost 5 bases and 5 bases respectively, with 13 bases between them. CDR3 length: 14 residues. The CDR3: CASSQPREDQPQHF. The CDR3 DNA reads TGTGCCAGCAGTCAACCCAGGGAGGATCAGCCCCAGCATTTT.

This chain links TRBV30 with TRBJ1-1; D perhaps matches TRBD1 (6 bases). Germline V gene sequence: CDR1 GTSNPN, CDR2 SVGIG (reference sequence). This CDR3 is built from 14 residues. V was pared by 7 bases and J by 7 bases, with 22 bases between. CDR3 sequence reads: CAFPSAGGGGEAFF. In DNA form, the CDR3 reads TGTGCCTTCCCATCCGCCGGGGGGGGCGGTGAAGCTTTCTTT.

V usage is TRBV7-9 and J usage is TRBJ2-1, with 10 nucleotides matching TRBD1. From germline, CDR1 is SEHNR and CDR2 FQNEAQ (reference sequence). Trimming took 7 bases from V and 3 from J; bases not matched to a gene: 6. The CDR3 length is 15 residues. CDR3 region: CASTLTGGIYNEQFF. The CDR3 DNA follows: TGTGCCAGCACCCTGACAGGGGGCATCTACAATGAGCAGTTCTTC.

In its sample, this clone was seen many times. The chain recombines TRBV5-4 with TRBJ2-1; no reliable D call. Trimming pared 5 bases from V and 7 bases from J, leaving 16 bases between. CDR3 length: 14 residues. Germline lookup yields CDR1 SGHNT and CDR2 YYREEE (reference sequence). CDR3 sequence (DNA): TGTGCCAGCAGTATTGTAGGCGGCCGAAATGAGCAGTTCTTC. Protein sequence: CASSIVGGRNEQFF.

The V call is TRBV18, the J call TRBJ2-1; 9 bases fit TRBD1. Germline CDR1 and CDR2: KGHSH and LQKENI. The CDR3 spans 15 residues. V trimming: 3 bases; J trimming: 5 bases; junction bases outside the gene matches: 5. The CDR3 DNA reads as TGTGCCAGCTCACCCGGACAGGGGCAAGACAATGAGCAGTTCTTC. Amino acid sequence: CASSPGQGQDNEQFF.

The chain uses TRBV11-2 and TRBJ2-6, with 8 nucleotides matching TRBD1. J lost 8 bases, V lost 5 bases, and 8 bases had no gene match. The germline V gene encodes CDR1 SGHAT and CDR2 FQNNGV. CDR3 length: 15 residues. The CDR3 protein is CASSGGQGASNVLTF. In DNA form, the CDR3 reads TGTGCCAGCAGCGGTGGGCAGGGGGCATCCAACGTCCTGACTTTC.

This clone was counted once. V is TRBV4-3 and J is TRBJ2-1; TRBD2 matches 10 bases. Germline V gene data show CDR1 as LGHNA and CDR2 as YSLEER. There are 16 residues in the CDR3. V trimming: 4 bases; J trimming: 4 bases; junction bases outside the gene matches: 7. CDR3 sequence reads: CASSPQRGGGYNEQFF. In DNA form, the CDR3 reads TGCGCCAGCAGCCCCCAGCGGGGGGGCGGATACAATGAGCAGTTCTTC.

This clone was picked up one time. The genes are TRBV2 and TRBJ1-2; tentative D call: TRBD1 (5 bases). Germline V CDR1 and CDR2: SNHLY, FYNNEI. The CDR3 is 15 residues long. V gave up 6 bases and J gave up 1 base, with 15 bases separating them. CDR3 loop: CASRGGTTGNYGYTF. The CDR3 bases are TGTGCCAGCAGGGGGGGGACGACGGGTAACTATGGCTACACCTTC.